This passage covers 30 T cell receptor beta chains from one sample sequenced in a study of regulatory T cells in long-lasting Graves disease. Time point given: newly diagnosed GD, antithyroid drugs for less than 3 months. With RNA extracted from PBMCs as input, the TCR library was made. Assembly of TCR beta libraries relied on iRepertoire HTBI primers together with Arm-PCR of CDR3 regions. MiXCR was run by TCRdb on the multiplex PCR reads, yielding one entry per CDR3 protein. Of approximately 560,000 distinct CDR3 sequences in the sample, roughly a sixth are singletons; the top ten hold approximately 12%. The same sample was also studied in work on T cells in Graves' hyperthyroidism and ophthalmopathy.

The material was peripheral blood mononuclear cells (PBMCs), obtained at new diagnosis, from a patient treated with antithyroid drugs. These TCRs come from a man between 18 and 35 years old with Graves disease.

A few counts support this clonotype. This chain joins TRBV5-4 and TRBJ2-2, with TRBD1 matching over 9 bases. The germline V gene encodes CDR1 SGHNT and CDR2 YYREEE (reference sequence). Trimming removed 4 bases from V and 9 bases from J; junction bases left unmatched: 13. CDR3 length equals 16 residues. Written as DNA, the CDR3 is TGTGCCAGCAGCCCTCCGCTCGGGACAGGGCCGAGGGAGCTGTTTTTT. This translates into CASSPPLGTGPRELFF.

V gene TRBV5-5 combines with J gene TRBJ2-7, with D hard to call. The V end was cut by 4 bases, the J end by 0 bases, with 17 bases between. Germline V gene lookup returns CDR1 SGHKS and CDR2 YYEKEE (reference sequence). The CDR3 consists of 16 residues. The chain's CDR3 is CASSLSGTDRSYEQYF. As DNA, the CDR3 is TGTGCCAGCAGCCTGTCCGGAACAGACCGCTCCTACGAGCAGTACTTC.

This clonotype was seen at least ten times. The rearrangement uses TRBV7-3 and TRBJ2-5; a possible D gene is TRBD2 (6 bases). CDR1 SGHTA and CDR2 FQGTGA come from the germline V gene. Trimming pared 5 bases from V and 0 bases from J, leaving 7 bases between. The CDR3 covers 13 residues. The CDR3 DNA reads as TGTGCCAGCAGCCGGGACTACCAAGAGACCCAGTACTTC. Its protein is CASSRDYQETQYF.

This clonotype was counted a few times. V usage is TRBV12-3 or TRBV12-4 and J usage is TRBJ2-4; no clear D gene. V gave up 0 bases and J gave up 4 bases, with 10 bases separating them. The length of the CDR3 is 15 residues. CDR3 bases: TGTGCCAGCAGTTTAGCTCTGTCATCGAAAAACATTCAGTACTTC. Translated, it gives CASSLALSSKNIQYF.

This clonotype showed up many times. The chain has TRBV7-9 and TRBJ2-3; D is unclear. The length of the CDR3 is 13 residues. Per germline, CDR1 SEHNR and CDR2 FQNEAQ (reference sequence). V lost 5 bases and J 4 bases, leaving 10 bases between the germline ends. CDR3 protein: CASSTLTPDTQYF. CDR3 DNA sequence: TGTGCCAGCAGCACTCTCACACCAGATACGCAGTATTTT.

This clonotype was detected only a few times. The CDR3 reads CASSHLAAEAFF. The CDR3 DNA sequence: TGTGCCAGTAGTCACTTGGCTGCCGAAGCTTTCTTT. The chain is built from TRBV19 and TRBJ1-1; the D is unclear. CDR1 LNHDA and CDR2 SQIVND come from the germline V gene (reference sequence). The CDR3 is made up of 12 amino acids. Trimming left V 5 bases short and J 8 bases short, with 12 bases between.

This clonotype has more than one count but fewer than ten. This rearrangement joins TRBV9 to TRBJ2-1; tentatively, D is TRBD1 (6 bases). CDR3 length: 15 residues. CDR1 and CDR2 (germline): SGDLS, YYNGEE. Trimming pared 3 bases from V and 2 bases from J, leaving 12 bases between. The CDR3 sequence: CASSGRDIPYNEQFF. The CDR3 DNA follows: TGTGCCAGCAGCGGCCGGGACATACCCTACAATGAGCAGTTCTTC.

The chain joins TRBV6-2 or TRBV6-3 to TRBJ2-1; D possibly corresponds to TRBD1 (6 bases). CDR3 size: 16 residues. From germline, CDR1 is MNHEY and CDR2 SVGEGT. The V end was cut by 2 bases, the J end by 3 bases, with 14 bases between. The CDR3 loop reads CASSYTGLMGYNEQFF. The CDR3 nucleotides are TGTGCCAGCAGTTACACAGGGTTAATGGGCTACAATGAGCAGTTCTTC.

This clonotype came up a few times. The CDR3 reads CASSPITSTMNTEAFF. The CDR3 DNA reads TGTGCCAGCAGTCCAATTACCTCAACTATGAACACTGAAGCTTTCTTT. The chain carries TRBV2 and TRBJ1-1; the D is unclear. V was trimmed by 5 bases and J by 0 bases, leaving 16 bases between them. Germline-derived CDR1 and CDR2 are SNHLY and FYNNEI. This CDR3 comprises 16 residues.

The table lists this clonotype with many counts. The rearrangement links TRBV20-1 to TRBJ2-3; 9 nucleotides agree with TRBD2. Per the germline V gene, CDR1 is DFQATT and CDR2 is SNEGSKA (reference sequence). The CDR3 loop spans 15 amino acids. Germline trimming cut 6 bases from V and 1 base from J; bases unmatched to any gene: 8. CDR3: CSAPRQREGTDTQYF. DNA for the CDR3: TGCAGTGCACCCAGGCAGCGGGAGGGCACAGATACGCAGTATTTT.

This clonotype was counted at least ten times. This rearrangement joins TRBV27 to TRBJ2-7, with D perhaps matching TRBD2 (6 bases). V was cut by 6 bases and J by 3 bases, with 21 bases left in between. The CDR3 is made up of 16 amino acids. Germline V gene lookup returns CDR1 MNHEY and CDR2 SMNVEV (reference sequence). CDR3 coding DNA: TGTGCCAGCAGCCACACTCCCCGGGACTCTTTCTACGAGCAGTACTTC. This encodes CASSHTPRDSFYEQYF.

The chain uses TRBV29-1 and TRBJ1-4; D ambiguous. Trimming cost V 8 bases and J 8 bases, with 9 bases left between them. The CDR3 is 10 residues long. The V gene's germline CDR1 is SQVTM and CDR2 ANQGSEA. The DNA for the CDR3 is TGCAGCAGCTTCAGGGAAAAACTGTTTTTT. Translated, it gives CSSFREKLFF.

The chain employs TRBV19 and TRBJ2-1, with 8 bases lining up with TRBD2. With V trimmed by 7 bases and J by 7 bases, 12 bases remained unmatched. The CDR3 loop spans 15 amino acids. CDR1 LNHDA and CDR2 SQIVND come from the germline V gene (reference sequence). The CDR3 DNA reads TGTGCCAGTACCGGTGGGTCCCCGGGAGGGAATGAGCAGTTCTTC. It is translated as CASTGGSPGGNEQFF.

Ten or more counts support this clonotype. The rearrangement joins TRBV6-2 or TRBV6-3 to TRBJ2-3; D perhaps matches TRBD2 (5 bases). Trimming took off 7 bases at V and 0 bases at J, with 20 bases between the two ends. The CDR3 length is 17 residues. CDR1 and CDR2 from the germline V gene are MNHEY and SVGEGT. For the CDR3, the DNA is TGTGCCAGCACCCCTCTCGGTTTAGCGATGAGCACAGATACGCAGTATTTT. Encoded protein: CASTPLGLAMSTDTQYF.

The chain combines TRBV24-1 with TRBJ2-1, with TRBD1 as a possible D gene (5 bases). There are 13 residues in the CDR3. V was cut by 2 bases and J by 8 bases, with 9 bases left in between. Germline CDR1 and CDR2: KGHDR and SFDVKD. DNA for the CDR3: TGTGCCACCAGTGATTGGCAGGGTGATGAGCAGTTCTTC. Amino acid sequence: CATSDWQGDEQFF.

This clonotype has at least ten counts. The rearrangement uses TRBV7-8 and TRBJ2-7, with 9 bases lining up with TRBD1. Trimming took 5 bases from V and 3 from J; bases not matched to a gene: 14. The length of the CDR3 is 17 residues. CDR1 and CDR2 from the germline V gene are SGHVS and FQNEAQ. The CDR3 loop is CASSPTRVTGGNYEQYF. CDR3 DNA: TGTGCCAGCAGCCCGACTCGGGTGACAGGGGGAAACTACGAGCAGTACTTC.

This clonotype was counted ten times or more. One end of the junction is discordant with germline, which a read error may explain. This sequence joins TRBV5-1 and TRBJ2-7; D is undetermined. Germline-derived CDR1 and CDR2 are SGHRS and YFSETQ. The CDR3 is 13 amino acids. The CDR3 region has the DNA TGTGCCAGCAGCTTAACAACAGCCTACGAGCAGTACTTC. Amino acid sequence: CASSLTTAYEQYF.

The chain recombines TRBV2 with TRBJ1-5; 8 bases are shared with TRBD1. Looked up from germline, CDR1 is SNHLY and CDR2 is FYNNEI. The V gene end was trimmed by 7 bases and the J gene end by 7 bases; junction bases not matched to a gene: 9. The length of the CDR3 is 14 residues. The CDR3 spells CASNVDRAGQPQHF. The CDR3 DNA follows: TGTGCCAGCAACGTGGACAGGGCGGGACAGCCCCAGCATTTT.

This clonotype was observed a handful of times. The chain employs TRBV29-1 and TRBJ2-7; 14 nucleotides match TRBD2. CDR1 and CDR2 (germline): SQVTM, ANQGSEA. The length of the CDR3 is 16 residues. V gave up 7 bases and J gave up 1 base; unmatched junction bases: 9. CDR3 protein: CSASGTSGSLSYEQYF. The CDR3 nucleotides read TGCAGCGCATCCGGGACTAGCGGGAGCCTTTCCTACGAGCAGTACTTC.

This clonotype appeared a few times. The genes are TRBV11-2 and TRBJ2-5, with D perhaps given as TRBD1 or TRBD2 (5 bases each). The J call may be wrong; the DNA end is better matched by TRBJ2-1. The CDR3 length is 15 residues. CDR1 and CDR2 from the germline V gene are SGHAT and FQNNGV. CDR3 loop: CASSYLLAGAPEQFF. In DNA, the CDR3 is TGTGCCAGCAGTTACCTCCTAGCCGGGGCGCCTGAGCAGTTCTTC.

This clonotype was picked up many times. V usage is TRBV10-3 and J usage is TRBJ2-1; 9 bases map to TRBD2. The CDR3 contains 14 residues. The V gene's germline CDR1 is ENHRY and CDR2 SYGVKD. Trimming at V came to 6 bases and at J to 9 bases, leaving 9 bases not matched to a gene. In DNA, the CDR3 is TGTGCCATCAGGAGTAGCGGGGGTTCAATTGAGCAGTTCTTC. This sequence encodes CAIRSSGGSIEQFF.

The chain couples TRBV12-3 or TRBV12-4 to TRBJ2-3, with 9 positions matching TRBD2. V shed 2 bases and J 2 bases; nucleotides not matched to a gene: 11. This CDR3 contains 18 residues. The CDR3: CASSLLGLAGQLTDTQYF. In DNA, the CDR3 is TGTGCCAGCAGTTTATTGGGCCTAGCGGGACAGCTCACAGATACGCAGTATTTT.

This chain uses TRBV30 with TRBJ2-7, with 10 bases aligning to TRBD2. V lost 8 bases to trimming and J lost 0 bases; unmatched junction nucleotides: 4. Germline CDR1 is GTSNPN and CDR2 is SVGIG (reference sequence). The CDR3 runs 13 residues. The CDR3 sequence is CASTSGDSYEQYF. CDR3 nucleotides: TGTGCCAGCACTAGCGGGGACTCCTACGAGCAGTACTTC.

The chain links TRBV10-3 to TRBJ2-2; 10 bases agree with TRBD1. The CDR3 has 17 residues. Per the germline V gene, CDR1 is ENHRY and CDR2 is SYGVKD. V trimming: 0 bases; J trimming: 6 bases; junction bases outside the gene matches: 7. Here the CDR3 reads CAISESLTGTGAGELFF. As DNA, the CDR3 is TGTGCCATCAGTGAGTCTCTTACCGGGACAGGGGCCGGGGAGCTGTTTTTT.

The chain recombines TRBV7-6 with TRBJ2-7; TRBD2 might be the D (7 bases). The CDR3 is made up of 15 amino acids. Trimming removed 5 bases at V and 5 bases at J, with 19 bases between. Germline V gene sequence: CDR1 SGHVS, CDR2 FNYEAQ. This chain's CDR3 is CASSPGGGAGDEQYF. DNA for the CDR3: TGTGCCAGCAGCCCCGGCGGGGGCGCAGGTGACGAGCAGTACTTC.

The chain couples TRBV5-4 to TRBJ2-7, with D uncertain. The length of the CDR3 is 12 residues. Trimming stripped 4 bases from V and 6 bases from J, with 11 bases between. Germline CDR1 is SGHNT and CDR2 is YYREEE (reference sequence). The CDR3, as DNA: TGTGCCAGCAGCCTCAATCCCATCGAGCAGTACTTC. It codes for CASSLNPIEQYF.

This clonotype occurred a few times. V usage is TRBV18 and J usage is TRBJ2-1; 7 bases map to TRBD2. V lost 2 bases, J lost 4 bases, and 2 bases stayed unmatched. The CDR3 loop spans 14 amino acids. The germline V gene has CDR1 KGHSH and CDR2 LQKENI. DNA for the CDR3: TGTGCCAGCTCACCATCTAGCGGTTACAATGAGCAGTTCTTC. It yields the protein CASSPSSGYNEQFF.

This clonotype was recorded many times. An end of the junction does not agree with germline; a read error may underlie this. This chain connects TRBV5-1 to TRBJ2-3; 11 nucleotides line up with TRBD2. The CDR3 length is 17 residues. The germline V gene encodes CDR1 SGHRS and CDR2 YFSETQ. The CDR3 bases are TGTGCCAGCAGCCTCCCCGGGACTAGCGGAAGCACAGATACGCAGTATTTT. Translation: CASSLPGTSGSTDTQYF.

This clonotype was detected only a few times. The chain is built from TRBV10-3 and TRBJ2-3; tentatively, D is TRBD1 (6 bases). The CDR3 consists of 13 residues. V was pared by 10 bases and J by 0 bases, with 11 bases between. CDR1 is ENHRY, CDR2 SYGVKD, per germline. CDR3 bases: TGTGCCAGCAAACAGGGCAGCACAGATACGCAGTATTTT. It yields the protein CASKQGSTDTQYF.

The V gene is TRBV7-9, the J gene TRBJ1-1; no definite D call. Trimming left V 5 bases short and J 3 bases short, with 7 bases between. There are 12 residues in the CDR3. Germline V CDR1 and CDR2: SEHNR, FQNEAQ (reference sequence). The CDR3 coding sequence is TGTGCCAGCAGCCGGAAACACACTGAAGCTTTCTTT. It is translated as CASSRKHTEAFF. Variable domain in full (rest from reference TRBV7-9 and TRBJ1-1): DTGVSQNPRHKITKRGQNVTFRCDPISEHNRLYWYRQTLGQGPEFLTYFQNEAQLEKSRLLSDRFSAERPKGSFSTLEIQRTEQGDSAMYLCASSRKHTEAFFGQGTRLTVV.